Following are 14 T cell receptor beta chains from one sample sequenced in a study of shared clonotypes between healthy human individuals. Terminally differentiated effector memory CD45RA+ cells were excluded from the naive CD8 cells, which were CD45RO-negative and positively selected for CCR7. Sequencing used immunoSEQ multiplex PCR; TCRdb keeps in-frame clones, though not all of them. In the table there are under 600,000 clones, about 98% of which are singletons. The source material was naive CD8+ T cells sorted from blood. All receptors come from a young man in good health.

In DNA form, the CDR3 reads TGTGCCAGCAGGGGAACGTTACATGGCTACACCTTC. This codes for CASRGTLHGYTF. This chain connects TRBV6-4 to TRBJ1-2; D is unresolved. Trimming left V 6 bases short and J 6 bases short, with 11 bases between. CDR1 is MRHNA and CDR2 is SNTAGT in the germline V gene. The CDR3 totals 12 residues.

This chain links TRBV7-6 with TRBJ2-5, with D perhaps TRBD2 (5 bases). Trimming cost V 7 bases and J 3 bases, with 9 bases left between them. CDR1 is SGHVS, CDR2 FNYEAQ, per germline. CDR3 length: 12 amino acids. CDR3 loop: CASNGMKETQYF. CDR3 sequence (DNA): TGTGCCAGCAACGGGATGAAAGAGACCCAGTACTTC.

The chain is built from TRBV29-1 and TRBJ1-4; D not resolved. The tail of the sequence fits TRBJ2-2 better, so the J call may be wrong. Germline CDR1 SQVTM, CDR2 ANQGSEA. The CDR3 runs 11 residues. The CDR3 loop is CSVEDRAELFF. The CDR3 DNA sequence: TGCAGCGTTGAAGACCGCGCGGAGCTGTTTTTT.

This chain joins TRBV2 and TRBJ1-1; D ambiguous. Germline assignment: CDR1 SNHLY and CDR2 FYNNEI. This CDR3 is built from 12 residues. V lost 4 bases, J lost 5 bases, and 8 bases lay in between. CDR3 DNA: TGTGCCAGCAGTGCTGGGAGGACTGAAGCTTTCTTT. It is translated as CASSAGRTEAFF. Full variable domain (rest looked up from reference TRBV2 and TRBJ1-1): EPEVTQTPSHQVTQMGQEVILRCVPISNHLYFYWYRQILGQKVEFLVSFYNNEISEKSEIFDDQFSVERPDGSNFTLKIRSTKLEDSAMYFCASSAGRTEAFFGQGTRLTVV.

This clone was recorded once. The chain employs TRBV2 and TRBJ2-6, with TRBD1 matching 7 bases. The CDR3 sequence is 17 residues long. Germline V CDR1 and CDR2: SNHLY, FYNNEI. With V trimmed by 5 bases and J by 3 bases, 10 bases remained unmatched. The CDR3 loop is CASSWEEGAYGANVLTF. In DNA form, the CDR3 reads TGTGCCAGCAGTTGGGAAGAGGGGGCGTATGGGGCCAACGTCCTGACTTTC.

The chain joins TRBV15 to TRBJ2-1; TRBD2 matches at 11 bases. The CDR3 spans 13 residues. Germline trimming cut 6 bases from V and 8 bases from J; bases unmatched to any gene: 3. The germline V gene encodes CDR1 LNHNV and CDR2 YYDKDF (reference sequence). CDR3 sequence: CATRTSGIHEQFF. Here the CDR3 DNA reads TGTGCCACCAGGACTAGCGGGATCCATGAGCAGTTCTTC.

The rearrangement joins TRBV28 to TRBJ2-7; unclear D gene. The germline V gene encodes CDR1 MDHEN and CDR2 SYDVKM. Trimming stripped 7 bases from V and 5 bases from J, with 9 bases between. The CDR3 contains 11 residues. This chain's CDR3 is CASIGFHEQYF. CDR3 in DNA: TGTGCCAGCATAGGATTCCACGAGCAGTACTTC.

The V gene is TRBV7-2, the J gene TRBJ1-2; D might be TRBD1 (5 bases). This CDR3 contains 16 residues. The germline V gene encodes CDR1 SGHTA and CDR2 FQGNSA. Trimming shortened V by 6 bases and J by 2 bases, and 19 bases separated the two germline ends. CDR3 bases: TGTGCCAGCAGTCTTGGTCGGGGACTCAGGAACTATGGCTACACCTTC. Its protein product is CASSLGRGLRNYGYTF.

The chain combines TRBV6-1 with TRBJ2-1; the match to TRBD2 covers 7 bases. This CDR3 contains 16 residues. The V gene's germline CDR1 is MNHNS and CDR2 SASEGT. After removal of 4 bases from V and 3 bases from J, the junction contained 9 bases not matched to a gene. The CDR3 nucleotides read TGTGCCAGCAGTGCTTACGGGACTAACGGCTACAATGAGCAGTTCTTC. Translating it yields CASSAYGTNGYNEQFF.

This clone was seen only once. V and J are TRBV7-2 and TRBJ2-5; TRBD1 matches at 7 bases. In germline, CDR1 is SGHTA, CDR2 FQGNSA. The CDR3 is 16 amino acids. The trim removed 1 base at V and 5 bases at J, leaving 10 bases unmatched. This CDR3 reads CASSLVQGDALETQYF. The CDR3 bases are TGTGCCAGCAGCTTAGTCCAGGGGGATGCGTTGGAGACCCAGTACTTC.

A single count supports this clone. The chain carries TRBV4-3 and TRBJ2-1, with 8 positions matching TRBD1. J was trimmed by 8 bases and V by 0 bases; bases with no gene match: 12. Germline V gene sequence: CDR1 LGHNA, CDR2 YSLEER. The CDR3 is made up of 17 amino acids. In nucleotides, the CDR3 is TGCGCCAGCAGCCAAGAGATCTCCCCGACAGGGGTATATGAGCAGTTCTTC. Residues: CASSQEISPTGVYEQFF.

This sequence joins TRBV28 and TRBJ1-2, with a tentative D call TRBD1 (6 bases). The CDR3 totals 16 residues. With 6 bases removed from V and 3 bases from J, the gap between germline ends came to 20 bases. The germline V gene encodes CDR1 MDHEN and CDR2 SYDVKM. In nucleotides, the CDR3 is TGTGCCAGCAGCTTCCCAGGGGAGGACAGCTACTATGGCTACACCTTC. It codes for CASSFPGEDSYYGYTF.

V gene TRBV30 combines with J gene TRBJ2-7, with 8 bases identical to TRBD1. From germline, CDR1 is GTSNPN and CDR2 SVGIG (reference sequence). CDR3 length equals 14 residues. J lost 3 bases, V lost 3 bases, and 7 bases had no gene match. For the CDR3, the DNA is TGTGCCTGGAGGGCCCAGGGGGCCAGCTACGAGCAGTACTTC. The encoded protein is CAWRAQGASYEQYF.

This clone appeared a single time. The V call is TRBV5-1, the J call TRBJ2-7; D perhaps matches TRBD2 (6 bases). The CDR3 consists of 14 residues. V was pared by 7 bases and J by 5 bases, with 19 bases between. Per the germline V gene, CDR1 is SGHRS and CDR2 is YFSETQ. DNA for the CDR3: TGCGCCAGCCTTACGGACCCGGCGGGGAACGAGCAGTACTTC. This gives the protein CASLTDPAGNEQYF.